This T cell receptor beta chain was sequenced in a study of blood T cell repertoires in COVID-19. CDR3 size: 13 residues. After removal of 4 bases from V and 6 bases from J, the junction contained 2 bases not matched to a gene. Per germline, CDR1 SQVTM and CDR2 ANQGSEA. TCRdb's table, derived via immunoSEQ multiplex PCR, lists solely in-frame clones and lacks some. The data hold 15,000 to 17,000 clones, with about 88% observed a single time. Input material: peripheral blood. The clonotype comes from a man aged 55 to 70 with acute or convalescent COVID-19. V usage is TRBV29-1 and J usage is TRBJ2-2, with 10 bases fitting TRBD2. The CDR3 loop reads CSVGLAGAGELFF. CDR3 DNA sequence: TGCAGCGTTGGCCTAGCGGGAGCCGGGGAGCTGTTTTTT.